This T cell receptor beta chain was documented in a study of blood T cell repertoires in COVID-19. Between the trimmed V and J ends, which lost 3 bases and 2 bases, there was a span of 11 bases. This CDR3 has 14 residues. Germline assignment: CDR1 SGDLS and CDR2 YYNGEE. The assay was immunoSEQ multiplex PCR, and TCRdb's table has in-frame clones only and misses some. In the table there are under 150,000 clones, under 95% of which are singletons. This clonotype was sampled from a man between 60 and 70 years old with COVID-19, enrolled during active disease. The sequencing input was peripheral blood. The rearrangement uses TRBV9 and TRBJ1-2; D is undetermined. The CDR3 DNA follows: TGTGCCAGCAGCGCTTCACAGAAGAACTATGGCTACACCTTC. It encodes CASSASQKNYGYTF.